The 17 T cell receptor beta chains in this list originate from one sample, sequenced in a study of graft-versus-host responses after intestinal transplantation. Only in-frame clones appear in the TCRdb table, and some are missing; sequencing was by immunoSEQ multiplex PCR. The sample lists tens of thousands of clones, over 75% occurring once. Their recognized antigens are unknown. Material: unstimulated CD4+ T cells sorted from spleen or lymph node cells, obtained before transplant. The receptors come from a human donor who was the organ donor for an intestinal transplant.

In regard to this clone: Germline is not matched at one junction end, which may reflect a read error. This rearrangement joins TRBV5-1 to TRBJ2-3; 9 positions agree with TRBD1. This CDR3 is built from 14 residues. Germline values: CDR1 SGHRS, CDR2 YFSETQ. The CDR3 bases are TGCGCCAACAGCCCGGACAGGGGAACAGATACGCAGTATTTT. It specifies CANSPDRGTDTQYF.

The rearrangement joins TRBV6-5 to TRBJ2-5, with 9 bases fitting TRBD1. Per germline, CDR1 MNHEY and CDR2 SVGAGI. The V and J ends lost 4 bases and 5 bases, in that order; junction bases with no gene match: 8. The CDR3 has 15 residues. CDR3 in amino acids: CASSSLTGGWETQYF. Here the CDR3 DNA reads TGTGCCAGCAGTTCGCTTACAGGGGGCTGGGAGACCCAGTACTTC.

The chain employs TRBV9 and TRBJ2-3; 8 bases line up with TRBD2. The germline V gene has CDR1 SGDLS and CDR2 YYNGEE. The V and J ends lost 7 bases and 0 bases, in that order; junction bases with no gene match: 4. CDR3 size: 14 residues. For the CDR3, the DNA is TGTGCCAGCGGTCCGGGAGGGAGCACAGATACGCAGTATTTT. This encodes CASGPGGSTDTQYF.

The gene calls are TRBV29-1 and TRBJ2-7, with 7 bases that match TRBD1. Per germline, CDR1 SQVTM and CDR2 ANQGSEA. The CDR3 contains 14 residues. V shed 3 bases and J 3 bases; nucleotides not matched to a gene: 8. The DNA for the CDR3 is TGCAGCGTTGAGAGACAGGGCGACTACTACGAGCAGTACGTC. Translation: CSVERQGDYYEQYV.

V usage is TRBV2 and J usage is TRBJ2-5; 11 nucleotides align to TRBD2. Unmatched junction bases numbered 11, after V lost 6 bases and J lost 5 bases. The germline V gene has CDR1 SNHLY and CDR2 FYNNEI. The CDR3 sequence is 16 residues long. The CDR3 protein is CASRPQTSGVGETQYF. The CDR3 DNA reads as TGTGCCAGCAGGCCCCAGACTAGCGGGGTGGGCGAGACCCAGTACTTC.

The CDR3 nucleotides read TGTGCCAGCAGCTACGACAGGGGAACCATGAACACTGAAGCTTTCTTT. Protein product: CASSYDRGTMNTEAFF. V and J are TRBV7-2 and TRBJ1-1, with 8 bases aligning to TRBD1. The CDR3 loop spans 16 amino acids. With V trimmed by 4 bases and J by 0 bases, 7 bases remained unmatched. Germline loops: CDR1 SGHTA, CDR2 FQGNSA.

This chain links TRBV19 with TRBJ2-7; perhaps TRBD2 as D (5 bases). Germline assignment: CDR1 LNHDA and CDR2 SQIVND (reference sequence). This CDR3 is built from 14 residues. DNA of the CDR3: TGTGCCAGTAGGATAGGGAGCAGCCCGGCGGAGCAGTACGTC. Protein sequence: CASRIGSSPAEQYV.

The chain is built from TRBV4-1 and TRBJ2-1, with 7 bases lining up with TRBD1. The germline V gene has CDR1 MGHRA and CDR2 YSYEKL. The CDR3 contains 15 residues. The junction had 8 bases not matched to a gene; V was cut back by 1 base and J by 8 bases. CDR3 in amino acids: CASSQGAGGIDEQFF. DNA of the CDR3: TGCGCCAGCAGCCAAGGGGCAGGGGGAATCGATGAGCAGTTCTTC.

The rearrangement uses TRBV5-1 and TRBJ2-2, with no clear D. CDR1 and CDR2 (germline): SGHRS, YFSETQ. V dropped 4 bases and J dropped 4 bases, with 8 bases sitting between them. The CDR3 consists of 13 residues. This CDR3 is CASSSPSTGELFF. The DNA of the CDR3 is TGCGCCAGCAGCAGCCCAAGCACCGGGGAGCTGTTTTTT. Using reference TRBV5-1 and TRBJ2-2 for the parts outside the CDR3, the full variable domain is KAGVTQTPRYLIKTRGQQVTLSCSPISGHRSVSWYQQTPGQGLQFLFEYFSETQRNKGNFPGRFSGRQFSNSRSEMNVSTLELGDSALYLCASSSPSTGELFFGEGSRLTVL.

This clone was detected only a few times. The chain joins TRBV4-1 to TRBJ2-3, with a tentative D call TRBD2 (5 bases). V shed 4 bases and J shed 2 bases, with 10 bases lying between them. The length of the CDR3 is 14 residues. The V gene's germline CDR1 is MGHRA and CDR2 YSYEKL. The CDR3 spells CASSPSGFTDTQYF. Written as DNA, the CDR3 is TGCGCCAGCAGCCCGAGCGGATTCACAGATACGCAGTATTTT.

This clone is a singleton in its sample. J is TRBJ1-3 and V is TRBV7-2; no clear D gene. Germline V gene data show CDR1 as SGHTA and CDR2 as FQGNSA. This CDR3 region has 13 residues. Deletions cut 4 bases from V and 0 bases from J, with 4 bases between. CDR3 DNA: TGTGCCAGCAGCTCCCGCTCTGGAAACACCATATATTTT. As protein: CASSSRSGNTIYF.

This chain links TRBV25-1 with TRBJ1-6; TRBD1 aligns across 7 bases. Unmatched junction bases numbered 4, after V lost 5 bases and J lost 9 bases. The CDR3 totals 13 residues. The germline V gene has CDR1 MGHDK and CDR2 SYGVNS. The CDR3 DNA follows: TGTGCCAGCAGTATAGGGGGCACTTCACCCCTCCACTTT. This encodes CASSIGGTSPLHF. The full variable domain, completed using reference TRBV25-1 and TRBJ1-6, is EADIYQTPRYLVIGTGKKITLECSQTMGHDKMYWYQQDPGMELHLIHYSYGVNSTEKGDLSSESTVSRIRTEHFPLTLESARPSHTSQYLCASSIGGTSPLHFGNGTRLTVT.

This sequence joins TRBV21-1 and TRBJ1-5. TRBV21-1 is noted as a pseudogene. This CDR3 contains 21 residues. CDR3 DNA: TGTGCCAGCAGCAGAGACCCCTCGGGACTTTTCACCCAATGTAGCAATCAGCCCCAGCATTTT. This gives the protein CASSRDPSGLFTQCSNQPQHF.

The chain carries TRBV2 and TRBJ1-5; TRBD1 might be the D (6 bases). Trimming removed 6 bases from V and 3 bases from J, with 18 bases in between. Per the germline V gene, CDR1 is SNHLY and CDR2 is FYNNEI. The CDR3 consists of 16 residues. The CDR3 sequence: CASSVLTGPTNQPQHF. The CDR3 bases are TGTGCCAGCAGCGTCCTCACAGGGCCAACCAATCAGCCCCAGCATTTT.

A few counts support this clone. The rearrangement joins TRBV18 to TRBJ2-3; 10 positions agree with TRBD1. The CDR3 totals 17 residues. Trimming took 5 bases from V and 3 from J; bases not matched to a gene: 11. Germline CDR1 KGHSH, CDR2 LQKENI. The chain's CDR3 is CASSSYSPGQGTDTQYF. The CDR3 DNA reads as TGTGCCAGCTCATCGTATAGCCCGGGACAGGGGACAGATACGCAGTATTTT.

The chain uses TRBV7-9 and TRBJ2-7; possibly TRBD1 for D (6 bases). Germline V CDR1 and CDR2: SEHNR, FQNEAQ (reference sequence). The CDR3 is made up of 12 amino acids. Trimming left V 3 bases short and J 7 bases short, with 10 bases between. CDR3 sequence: CASSFTGKEQYV. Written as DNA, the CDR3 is TGTGCCAGCAGCTTCACAGGGAAAGAGCAGTACGTC.

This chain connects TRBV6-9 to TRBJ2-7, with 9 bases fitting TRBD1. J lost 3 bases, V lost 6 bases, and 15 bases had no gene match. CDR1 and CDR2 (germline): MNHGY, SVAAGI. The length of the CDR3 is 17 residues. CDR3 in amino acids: CASRKPQNRGQSYEQYV. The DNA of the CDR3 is TGTGCCAGCAGGAAGCCCCAAAACAGGGGGCAGAGCTACGAGCAGTACGTC.